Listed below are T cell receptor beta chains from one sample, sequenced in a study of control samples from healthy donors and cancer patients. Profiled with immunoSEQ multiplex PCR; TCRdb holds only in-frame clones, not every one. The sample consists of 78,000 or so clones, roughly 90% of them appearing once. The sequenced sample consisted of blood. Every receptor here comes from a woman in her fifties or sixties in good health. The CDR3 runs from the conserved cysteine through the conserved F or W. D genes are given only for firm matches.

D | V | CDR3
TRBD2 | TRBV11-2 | CASSFVGAGDNEQFF
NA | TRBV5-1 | CASSWTSGAGTFVGEQYF
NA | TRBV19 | CASSTEAASSGYTF
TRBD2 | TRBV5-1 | CASSLTSGSYEQYF
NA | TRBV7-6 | CASSLGHRARLDTQYF
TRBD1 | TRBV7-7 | CASSPSWSRDRDHNSPLHF
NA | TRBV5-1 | CASSLTDTGELFF
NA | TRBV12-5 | CASGLVLGRETKGYTF
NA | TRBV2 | CATQGGGSPYNEQFF
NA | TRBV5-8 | CASSYDGSNQPQHF
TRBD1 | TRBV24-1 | CATSHQGQGVAITDTQYF
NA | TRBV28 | CASSFFAGTNEKLFF
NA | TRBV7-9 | CASSFQGDTQYF
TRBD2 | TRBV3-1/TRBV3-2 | CASSKEGGSSDRETQYF
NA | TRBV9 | CASSVRVGFLAYEQYF
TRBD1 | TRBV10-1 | CASSSDRLGGYTF
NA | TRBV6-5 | CASSIGQPSYEQYF
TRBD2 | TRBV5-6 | CASSLWGRVTDTQYF
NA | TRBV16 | CASSQSWGDYGYTF
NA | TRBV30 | CASKNADSGANVLTF
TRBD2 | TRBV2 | CASSVAGGVIETQYF
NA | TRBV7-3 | CASSPADSRAGSEAFF
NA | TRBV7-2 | CASSYRVQETQYF
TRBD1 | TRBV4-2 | CASSHDRESSGNTIYF
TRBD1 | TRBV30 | CAWSVPGTGGSGYTF
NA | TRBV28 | CASSGGPGLQETQYF
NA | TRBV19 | CASSMAGRDQPQHF
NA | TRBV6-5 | CASRRGWDSPLHF
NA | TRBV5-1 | CASSPWGTGSNEKLFF
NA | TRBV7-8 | CASSLTSTLGNEQFF
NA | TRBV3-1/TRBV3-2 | CASSQNLEQYF
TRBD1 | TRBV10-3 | CAISDAGTGNSYEQYF
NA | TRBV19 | CASSMTASYEQYF
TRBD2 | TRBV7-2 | CASSWRTSGTQYF
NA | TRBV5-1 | CASSLIISSTDTQYF
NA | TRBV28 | CASSSSGRLTDTQYF
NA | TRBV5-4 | CASSSTPGANEKLFF
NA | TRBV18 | CASSWDKGNEKLFF
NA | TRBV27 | CASSLSGRTTEAFF
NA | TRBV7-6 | CASSSQSPEVNEKLFF
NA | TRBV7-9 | CASSSQTRLGTGELFF
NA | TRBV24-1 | CATSDKQGYNSPLHF
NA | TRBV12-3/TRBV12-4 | CASLERVRNEQFF
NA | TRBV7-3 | CASSPIWCTIYF
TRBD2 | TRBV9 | CASSAGLAGPGLYEQYF
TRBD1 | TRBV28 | CASISAGTGGYGYTF
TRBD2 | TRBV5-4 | CASSSKLAGGPYEQYF
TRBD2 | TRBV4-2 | CASSQDGTSGRETQYF
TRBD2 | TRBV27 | CASSPGGGSGEQYF
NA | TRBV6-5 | CASSQGLFSGNTIYF
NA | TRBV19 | CASSIGHPNEQFF
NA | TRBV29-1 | CSVVTSYEQYF
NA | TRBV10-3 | CAIMGREPGNTIYF
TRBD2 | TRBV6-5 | CASRSQSGIETQYF
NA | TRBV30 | CAWSVVAGGASDTQYF
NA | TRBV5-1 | CASSKNPGSAMETQYF
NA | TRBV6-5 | CATGTAPNEQFF
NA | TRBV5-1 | CASSLGVLNEQFF
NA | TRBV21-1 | CASSILNQPQHF